The 5 T cell receptor beta chains below come from one sample, sequenced in a study of shared clonotypes between healthy human individuals. CD45RO negativity and positive selection for CCR7 defined naive CD8 cells, a population that excluded terminally differentiated effector memory CD45RA+ cells. The table came from immunoSEQ multiplex PCR; TCRdb's copy has only in-frame clones and leaves some out. The sample includes 560,000 or so clones, approximately 96% of them seen just once. Specimen: naive CD8+ T cells sorted from blood. Every receptor here comes from a woman in her twenties or thirties in good health.

The chain links TRBV2 to TRBJ2-5, with 9 positions matching TRBD1. The J call may be incorrect, as the DNA end agrees better with TRBJ2-7. Germline V lookup: CDR1 SNHLY, CDR2 FYNNEI. The CDR3 loop spans 14 amino acids. The CDR3 spells CASSTPGQGYEQYF. The DNA for the CDR3 is TGTGCCAGCAGCACCCCGGGACAGGGTTACGAGCAGTACTTC.

The chain has TRBV19 and TRBJ2-6, with D unclear. Germline CDR1 is LNHDA and CDR2 is SQIVND (reference sequence). The V and J ends lost 5 bases and 0 bases respectively, with 8 bases between them. This CDR3 contains 15 residues. The CDR3 region is CASSLTDSGANVLTF. CDR3 bases: TGTGCCAGTAGTCTCACAGACTCTGGGGCCAACGTCCTGACTTTC.

This chain uses TRBV5-1 with TRBJ2-5; 8 nucleotides agree with TRBD2. Unmatched junction bases numbered 5, after V lost 4 bases and J lost 3 bases. From germline, CDR1 is SGHRS and CDR2 YFSETQ. This CDR3 region has 14 residues. This chain's CDR3 is CASSPRAGEETQYF. For the CDR3, the DNA is TGCGCCAGCAGCCCTCGAGCGGGAGAAGAGACCCAGTACTTC. Looking up the rest from reference TRBV5-1 and TRBJ2-5 gives the full variable domain: KAGVTQTPRYLIKTRGQQVTLSCSPISGHRSVSWYQQTPGQGLQFLFEYFSETQRNKGNFPGRFSGRQFSNSRSEMNVSTLELGDSALYLCASSPRAGEETQYFGPGTRLLVL.

In DNA, the CDR3 is TGTGCCAGCAGTTTGGCGGGGGGGGCCTACGAGCAGTACTTC. It specifies CASSLAGGAYEQYF. The chain links TRBV27 to TRBJ2-7; TRBD2 aligns across 9 bases. CDR1 and CDR2 from the germline V gene are MNHEY and SMNVEV (reference sequence). J lost 2 bases, V lost 3 bases, and 2 bases had no gene match. The CDR3 runs to 14 residues.

The chain is built from TRBV5-1 and TRBJ1-2, with 7 bases matching TRBD1. The junction had 9 bases not matched to a gene; V was cut back by 3 bases and J by 4 bases. The CDR3 totals 15 residues. The germline V gene encodes CDR1 SGHRS and CDR2 YFSETQ. The chain's CDR3 is CASSSVQGFGYGYTF. The CDR3 region has the DNA TGCGCCAGCAGCTCGGTACAGGGGTTCGGCTATGGCTACACCTTC.